Following are 30 T cell receptor beta chains from one sample sequenced in a study of CD8 T cells in ankylosing spondylitis. In TCRdb, the 5' RACE reads were re-called with MiXCR into one record per CDR3 protein. Among approximately 440,000 distinct CDR3 sequences, about 15% were seen once, and the ten largest hold approximately 1%. These receptors have no known antigen. Study conclusions and caveats: A TCR beta motif of roughly 8 highly homologous variants appeared characteristic of ankylosing spondylitis blood.

Material: blood, either unsorted or a sorted T cell fraction (not recorded which). The receptor set was obtained from a male donor with ankylosing spondylitis.

This clonotype has only a few counts. The rearrangement uses TRBV20-1 and TRBJ2-7; 11 nucleotides align to TRBD2. The CDR3 extends over 16 amino acids. CDR1 DFQATT and CDR2 SNEGSKA come from the germline V gene (reference sequence). J gave up 3 bases and V 1 base, and 8 bases lay outside the gene matches. The CDR3 nucleotides are TGCAGTGCTAGAGGGGGGACTAGCGGTAGGAACTACGAGCAGTACTTC. It encodes CSARGGTSGRNYEQYF.

This clonotype was counted between two and nine times. This sequence joins TRBV6-1 and TRBJ1-6; D not resolved. CDR1 is MNHNS and CDR2 is SASEGT in the germline V gene. This CDR3 region has 13 residues. V lost 8 bases, J lost 10 bases, and 15 bases lay in between. The DNA for the CDR3 is TGTGCCAGCGGGCAAAGCGTTCGATCACCCCTCCACTTT. This codes for CASGQSVRSPLHF.

This chain uses TRBV20-1 with TRBJ2-3; D is unclear. The germline gives CDR1 DFQATT, CDR2 SNEGSKA (reference sequence). The CDR3 loop spans 11 amino acids. Deletions cut 1 base from V and 5 bases from J, with 4 bases between. The CDR3 DNA reads as TGCAGTGCTAGAGTGGGAGATACGCAGTATTTT. The encoded protein is CSARVGDTQYF.

This clonotype was seen more than once but under ten times. The chain has TRBV19 and TRBJ1-1; 10 bases are a match to TRBD1. The CDR3 is 13 amino acids. J gave up 3 bases and V 10 bases, and 5 bases lay outside the gene matches. Germline V CDR1 and CDR2: LNHDA, SQIVND (reference sequence). CDR3 DNA sequence: TGTGCCACTCAAGACAGGGGGCACACTGAAGCTTTCTTT. It yields the protein CATQDRGHTEAFF.

This clonotype has a handful of counts. The chain employs TRBV25-1 and TRBJ2-2; D assignment may be TRBD1 or TRBD2 (5 bases each). Trimming removed 5 bases from V and 8 bases from J, with 15 bases in between. This CDR3 has 14 residues. Germline V CDR1 and CDR2: MGHDK, SYGVNS. DNA of the CDR3: TGTGCCAGCAGTAAAGGGACCGCGGTTGGGGAGCTGTTTTTT. It encodes CASSKGTAVGELFF.

CDR3 in DNA: TGTGCCAGTAATCCAGGGAGAGGGTCCGGGGAGCTGTTTTTT. Translated, it gives CASNPGRGSGELFF. This sequence joins TRBV19 and TRBJ2-2; possibly TRBD1 or TRBD2 for D (5 bases each). CDR3 length equals 14 residues. Germline V gives CDR1 LNHDA, CDR2 SQIVND (reference sequence). Deletions cut 7 bases from V and 6 bases from J, with 15 bases between. The full variable domain, in which reference TRBV19 and TRBJ2-2 provide the parts outside the CDR3, is DGGITQSPKYLFRKEGQNVTLSCEQNLNHDAMYWYRQDPGQGLRLIYYSQIVNDFQKGDIAEGYSVSREKKESFPLTVTSAQKNPTAFYLCASNPGRGSGELFFGEGSRLTVL.

This clonotype has a handful of counts. The V and J genes are TRBV13 and TRBJ2-5; 10 nucleotides align to TRBD2. V trimming: 3 bases; J trimming: 7 bases; junction bases outside the gene matches: 11. This CDR3 has 16 amino acids. Germline values: CDR1 PRHDT, CDR2 FYEKMQ (reference sequence). The CDR3 sequence: CASSLPLAGGKGTQYF. The CDR3 region has the DNA TGTGCCAGCAGCTTGCCCTTAGCGGGGGGCAAAGGGACCCAGTACTTC.

CDR3 protein: CASSQDQGTGGNEQYF. The CDR3 bases are TGCGCCAGCAGCCAAGATCAGGGGACAGGGGGCAACGAGCAGTACTTC. J is TRBJ2-7 and V is TRBV4-1; 12 nucleotides align to TRBD1. This CDR3 is 16 amino acids long. The V gene's germline CDR1 is MGHRA and CDR2 YSYEKL. Losses at the gene ends were 0 bases for V and 5 bases for J; bases not matched to a gene: 5.

The V call is TRBV20-1, the J call TRBJ2-1; TRBD2 might be the D (6 bases). CDR1 DFQATT and CDR2 SNEGSKA come from the germline V gene (reference sequence). Trimming took off 5 bases at V and 9 bases at J, with 26 bases between the two ends. The CDR3 is made up of 16 amino acids. The CDR3 reads CSALTGLSGPGTEQFF. CDR3 coding DNA: TGCAGTGCTCTCACTGGACTAAGCGGGCCTGGGACTGAGCAGTTCTTC.

CDR3: CATSDFSDPYYGYTF. Written as DNA, the CDR3 is TGTGCCACCAGTGATTTTTCAGATCCTTACTATGGCTACACCTTC. The chain recombines TRBV24-1 with TRBJ1-2; D remains unclear. V was clipped by 1 base and J by 3 bases, with 11 bases between them. Germline V lookup: CDR1 KGHDR, CDR2 SFDVKD. The CDR3 has 15 residues.

This clonotype was counted a few times. The chain carries TRBV20-1 and TRBJ1-1, with TRBD1 as a possible D gene (6 bases). V dropped 6 bases and J dropped 5 bases, with 10 bases sitting between them. CDR3 length: 11 residues. Germline V gene sequence: CDR1 DFQATT, CDR2 SNEGSKA (reference sequence). CDR3 amino acids: CSARGWTEAFF. The CDR3, as DNA: TGCAGTGCAAGGGGGTGGACTGAAGCTTTCTTT.

The chain carries TRBV18 and TRBJ2-7; D could derive from TRBD1 or TRBD2 (5 bases each). V lost 3 bases and J 5 bases, leaving 11 bases between the germline ends. Germline CDR1 is KGHSH and CDR2 is LQKENI. There are 13 residues in the CDR3. This CDR3 reads CASSPWGYDEQYF. CDR3 nucleotides: TGTGCCAGCTCACCCTGGGGGTACGACGAGCAGTACTTC.

J is TRBJ2-4 and V is TRBV30; 8 nucleotides match TRBD2. CDR1 is GTSNPN and CDR2 is SVGIG in the germline V gene (reference sequence). The CDR3 totals 11 residues. V trimming: 4 bases; J trimming: 12 bases; junction bases outside the gene matches: 5. This CDR3 reads CAWTSGPTQYF. DNA for the CDR3: TGTGCCTGGACTAGCGGGCCTACTCAGTACTTC.

In this sample, this clonotype turned up many times. This chain connects TRBV7-9 to TRBJ2-3; 7 nucleotides agree with TRBD2. This CDR3 has 17 residues. V was pared by 1 base and J by 0 bases, with 7 bases of the junction left unmatched. Germline V gives CDR1 SEHNR, CDR2 FQNEAQ (reference sequence). Here the CDR3 reads CASSLVSSGVSTDTQYF. CDR3 sequence (DNA): TGTGCCAGCAGCTTAGTATCCAGCGGGGTTAGCACAGATACGCAGTATTTT.

This clonotype was counted only a few times. V is TRBV5-1 and J is TRBJ1-1; D is undetermined. CDR1 and CDR2 from the germline V gene are SGHRS and YFSETQ. Deletions cut 1 base from V and 5 bases from J, with 15 bases between. The CDR3 has 15 residues. CDR3 nucleotide sequence: TGCGCCAGCAGCTTGCCTCCCAGTTCTGGGACTGAAGCTTTCTTT. Translating gives CASSLPPSSGTEAFF.

This clonotype was seen a few times. This chain joins TRBV18 and TRBJ2-1, with D possibly being TRBD2 (5 bases). V was clipped by 4 bases and J by 5 bases, with 15 bases between them. The CDR3 loop spans 15 amino acids. Looked up from germline, CDR1 is KGHSH and CDR2 is LQKENI. The CDR3: CASSRVVPGNNEQFF. Written as DNA, the CDR3 is TGTGCCAGCTCACGGGTTGTCCCGGGAAACAATGAGCAGTTCTTC.

The V gene is TRBV15, the J gene TRBJ2-2; D gene unclear. V was clipped by 0 bases and J by 0 bases, with 11 bases between them. CDR1 and CDR2 from the germline V gene are LNHNV and YYDKDF (reference sequence). The CDR3 is 17 amino acids. The chain's CDR3 is CATSRDLGQANTGELFF. The CDR3 nucleotides are TGTGCCACCAGCAGAGATCTCGGGCAGGCGAACACCGGGGAGCTGTTTTTT.

A few counts support this clonotype. CDR3 loop: CASSLVGLSETQYF. The CDR3 DNA reads as TGCGCCAGCAGCTTGGTAGGGCTGTCGGAGACCCAGTACTTC. V is TRBV5-1 and J is TRBJ2-5; unclear D gene. V was clipped by 0 bases and J by 5 bases, with 11 bases between them. The germline gives CDR1 SGHRS, CDR2 YFSETQ. The CDR3 is made up of 14 amino acids. Variable domain in full (rest from reference TRBV5-1 and TRBJ2-5): KAGVTQTPRYLIKTRGQQVTLSCSPISGHRSVSWYQQTPGQGLQFLFEYFSETQRNKGNFPGRFSGRQFSNSRSEMNVSTLELGDSALYLCASSLVGLSETQYFGPGTRLLVL.

This clonotype appeared many times. In DNA, the CDR3 is TGTGCCACCTCTCCCCCGGCAGGTCAGTTCAATGAGCAGTTCTTC. This encodes CATSPPAGQFNEQFF. The chain combines TRBV12-3 or TRBV12-4 with TRBJ2-1; D is uncertain. This CDR3 comprises 15 residues. V was shortened by 10 bases and J by 6 bases, with 22 bases between the two germline ends.

This chain links TRBV12-3 or TRBV12-4 with TRBJ1-1; D might be TRBD1 (5 bases). The CDR3 length is 15 residues. Trimming shortened V by 5 bases and J by 3 bases, and 16 bases separated the two germline ends. The CDR3, as DNA: TGTGCCAGCAGTCGGGGGATATATGACCACACTGAAGCTTTCTTT. It specifies CASSRGIYDHTEAFF.

The chain carries TRBV20-1 and TRBJ1-6, with D uncertain. CDR1 DFQATT and CDR2 SNEGSKA come from the germline V gene (reference sequence). CDR3 length: 15 amino acids. The V gene lost 5 bases and the J gene lost 5 bases, with 16 bases spanning the gap. The CDR3 spells CSAGPGGIDNSPLHF. In DNA form, the CDR3 reads TGCAGTGCTGGCCCGGGAGGGATCGATAATTCACCCCTCCACTTT.

The rearrangement links TRBV20-1 to TRBJ1-1; unclear D gene. The V gene's germline CDR1 is DFQATT and CDR2 SNEGSKA (reference sequence). V was shortened by 8 bases and J by 0 bases, with 13 bases between the two germline ends. The CDR3 runs 13 residues. CDR3 coding DNA: TGCAGTCCCACCCCATGGATGAACACTGAAGCTTTCTTT. It encodes CSPTPWMNTEAFF.

The chain couples TRBV7-3 to TRBJ2-3, with D perhaps matching TRBD1 (5 bases). The germline V and J ends were trimmed by 5 bases and 2 bases, with 14 bases remaining between them. Germline-derived CDR1 and CDR2 are SGHTA and FQGTGA. The CDR3 covers 15 residues. CDR3 sequence (DNA): TGTGCCAGCAGCACAGGAGACAAATTCACAGATACGCAGTATTTT. Its translation: CASSTGDKFTDTQYF.

The sample holds a few counts of this clonotype. The chain has TRBV9 and TRBJ2-1; D possibly corresponds to TRBD1 (6 bases). Germline V gene data show CDR1 as SGDLS and CDR2 as YYNGEE. This CDR3 has 14 amino acids. V was pared by 6 bases and J by 0 bases, with 10 bases between. CDR3 nucleotide sequence: TGTGCCAGCAACAGGGATCACTCCTACAATGAGCAGTTCTTC. This codes for CASNRDHSYNEQFF. Based on the CDR3 plus reference TRBV9 and TRBJ2-1, the full variable domain is DSGVTQTPKHLITATGQRVTLRCSPRSGDLSVYWYQQSLDQGLQFLIQYYNGEERAKGNILERFSAQQFPDLHSELNLSSLELGDSALYFCASNRDHSYNEQFFGPGTRLTVL.

This clonotype showed up just a few times. The genes are TRBV5-1 and TRBJ2-1, with a possible D match to TRBD1 (6 bases). The germline gives CDR1 SGHRS, CDR2 YFSETQ. V was cut by 7 bases and J by 7 bases, with 15 bases left in between. This CDR3 contains 13 residues. CDR3 region: CASRIQGLNEQFF. CDR3 DNA: TGCGCCAGCCGCATACAGGGTTTGAATGAGCAGTTCTTC.

This clonotype was seen many times. The gene calls are TRBV20-1 and TRBJ2-5, with TRBD2 matching 8 bases. The CDR3 length is 14 residues. CDR1 is DFQATT and CDR2 is SNEGSKA in the germline V gene (reference sequence). V lost 6 bases and J lost 2; bases outside the gene matches: 8. The CDR3 region has the DNA TGCAGTGCCTCCGGCGGGGGGCCTCAAGAGACCCAGTACTTC. Residues: CSASGGGPQETQYF.

The chain joins TRBV20-1 to TRBJ1-4; no reliable D call. This CDR3 is built from 15 residues. CDR1 is DFQATT, CDR2 SNEGSKA, per germline (reference sequence). Trimming shortened V by 2 bases and J by 5 bases, and 15 bases separated the two germline ends. The CDR3 DNA follows: TGCAGTGCTAGACCACCAAAAGGAAACAATGAAAAACTGTTTTTT. Its protein is CSARPPKGNNEKLFF.

This clonotype was seen a handful of times. The CDR3 is CASTRTGRTSGYTF. CDR3 in DNA: TGTGCCAGCACCCGGACAGGGAGAACATCTGGCTACACCTTC. The chain recombines TRBV12-3 or TRBV12-4 with TRBJ1-2; 8 bases align to TRBD1. The CDR3 is 14 amino acids. The V gene end was trimmed by 7 bases and the J gene end by 7 bases; junction bases not matched to a gene: 11.

This clonotype showed up just a few times. This chain connects TRBV3-1 to TRBJ2-5; the D call may be TRBD1 or TRBD2 (6 bases each). CDR3 size: 15 residues. Trimming took off 1 base at V and 1 base at J, with 10 bases between the two ends. CDR1 is LGHDT and CDR2 is YNNKEL in the germline V gene (reference sequence). The CDR3 bases are TGTGCCAGCAGCCAAGCGGGGGCCACCCAAGAGACCCAGTACTTC. Translating gives CASSQAGATQETQYF.

In its sample, this clonotype was seen many times. The chain employs TRBV12-3 or TRBV12-4 and TRBJ2-3; D is unclear. V gave up 3 bases and J gave up 2 bases, with 9 bases separating them. The CDR3 has 14 amino acids. In nucleotides, the CDR3 is TGTGCCAGCAGTTTCCCCAGGACCACAGATACGCAGTATTTT. This gives the protein CASSFPRTTDTQYF.